The T cell receptor beta chain under discussion was sequenced for a study of T cells in Graves' hyperthyroidism and ophthalmopathy. Authors of the study amplified TCR beta CDR3 regions from RNA transcripts. First-round RT-PCR of the TCR CDR3 relied on the HTBI primer set. Via MiXCR, TCRdb re-called the multiplex PCR reads, giving one row per CDR3 protein. The sample gives hundreds of thousands of distinct CDR3 sequences, less than 25% of which show up once; roughly 30% is in the top ten. The junction had 11 bases not matched to a gene; V was cut back by 0 bases and J by 8 bases. The length of the CDR3 is 16 residues. Germline CDR1 DFQATT, CDR2 SNEGSKA (reference sequence). General observations from the study: Ophthalmopathy, as predicted by the model, came a median 6.5 months after the prediction.

With respect to this clonotype: What it recognizes is unknown.

The source material was blood. The genes are TRBV20-1 and TRBJ2-1, with TRBD1 identical over 9 bases. This clonotype originated in a man in his thirties or forties with Graves' ophthalmopathy. This CDR3 is CSARDPGQGVIDEQFF. The DNA for the CDR3 is TGCAGTGCTAGAGACCCGGGACAGGGAGTCATCGATGAGCAGTTCTTC.